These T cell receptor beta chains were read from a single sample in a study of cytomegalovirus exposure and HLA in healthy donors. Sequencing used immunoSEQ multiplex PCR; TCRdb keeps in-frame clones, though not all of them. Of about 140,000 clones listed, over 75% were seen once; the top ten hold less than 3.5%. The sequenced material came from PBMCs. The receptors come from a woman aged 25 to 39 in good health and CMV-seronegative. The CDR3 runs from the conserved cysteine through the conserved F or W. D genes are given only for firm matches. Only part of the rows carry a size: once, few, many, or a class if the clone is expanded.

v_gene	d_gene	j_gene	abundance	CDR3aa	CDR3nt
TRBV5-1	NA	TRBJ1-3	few	CASSLVPVYGNTIYF	TGCGCCAGCAGCTTGGTACCGGTCTATGGAAACACCATATATTTT
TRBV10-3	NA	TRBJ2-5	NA	CAISYIGPGEPETQYF	TGTGCCATCAGTTACATCGGGCCAGGGGAGCCGGAGACCCAGTACTTC
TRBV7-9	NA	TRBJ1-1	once	CASSLSNDGKAFF	TGTGCCAGCAGCCTCTCTAATGACGGGAAGGCTTTCTTT
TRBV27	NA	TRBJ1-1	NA	CASSLGRGTEAFF	TGTGCCAGCAGTTTAGGGCGGGGAACTGAAGCTTTCTTT
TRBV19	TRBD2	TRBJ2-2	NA	CASSIKSGGLSNTGELFF	TGTGCCAGTAGTATAAAAAGCGGGGGGCTATCGAACACCGGGGAGCTGTTTTTT
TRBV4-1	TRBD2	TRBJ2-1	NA	CASSQGLAGLNEQFF	TGCGCCAGCAGCCAAGGACTAGCGGGGCTCAATGAGCAGTTCTTC
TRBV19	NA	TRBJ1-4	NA	CASTPGGVGYEKLFF	TGTGCCAGTACCCCAGGAGGGGTAGGGTATGAAAAACTGTTTTTT
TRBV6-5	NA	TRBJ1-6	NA	CASGRSGPANSPLHF	TGTGCCAGCGGGAGGAGCGGACCCGCTAATTCACCCCTCCACTTT
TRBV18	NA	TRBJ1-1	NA	CASSPRGVGDTEAFF	TGTGCCAGCTCACCTCGGGGGGTGGGTGACACTGAAGCTTTCTTT
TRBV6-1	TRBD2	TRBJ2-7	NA	CASKAGGSYEQYF	TGTGCCAGCAAAGCGGGAGGGTCCTACGAGCAGTACTTC
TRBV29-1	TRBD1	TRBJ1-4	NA	CSASTGGREKLFF	TGCAGCGCTTCGACAGGGGGCAGGGAAAAACTGTTTTTT
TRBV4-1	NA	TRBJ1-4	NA	CASSQTPTSNEKLFF	TGCGCCAGCAGCCAGACACCTACCTCTAATGAAAAACTGTTTTTT
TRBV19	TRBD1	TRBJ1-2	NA	CASSSRDSPFYGYTF	TGTGCCAGTAGCTCACGGGACAGCCCGTTCTATGGCTACACCTTC
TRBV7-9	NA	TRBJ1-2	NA	CASSLGQDYGYTF	TGTGCCAGCAGCTTAGGGCAGGACTATGGCTACACCTTC
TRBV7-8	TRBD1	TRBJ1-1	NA	CASSQGQGPRGAFF	TGTGCCAGCAGCCAGGGACAGGGGCCCCGAGGAGCTTTCTTT
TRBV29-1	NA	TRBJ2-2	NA	CSVLRQGVRASGSRDTGELFF	TGCAGCGTCCTACGACAGGGGGTACGGGCTAGCGGGAGTAGGGACACCGGGGAGCTGTTTTTT
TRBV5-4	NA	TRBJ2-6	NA	CASSIDFSGANVLTF	TGTGCCAGCAGCATCGACTTCTCTGGGGCCAACGTCCTGACTTTC